These 12 T cell receptor beta chains were sequenced from one sample in a study of shared clonotypes between healthy human individuals. Using immunoSEQ multiplex PCR, the repertoire was profiled, and TCRdb retains in-frame clones only, with some absent. The profile covers about 980,000 clones, with roughly 72% appearing a single time and approximately 1.5% taken by the ten largest. The specimen sequenced was memory CD4+ T cells sorted from blood. Specified subset: CD45RA-negative fraction. The receptors come from a man younger than 35 in good health.

The rearrangement links TRBV5-1 to TRBJ2-7, with 9 bases that match TRBD1. The CDR3 contains 14 residues. CDR1 is SGHRS, CDR2 YFSETQ, per germline. The J segment lost 7 bases and the V segment lost 0 bases, leaving 5 bases of the junction unmatched. The CDR3: CASSLARTGVEQYF. CDR3 nucleotide sequence: TGCGCCAGCAGCTTGGCAAGGACAGGGGTGGAGCAGTACTTC.

This clone turned up a few times. The chain employs TRBV2 and TRBJ1-5; the match to TRBD1 covers 8 bases. The germline gives CDR1 SNHLY, CDR2 FYNNEI. CDR3 length: 15 residues. J was trimmed by 1 base and V by 6 bases; bases with no gene match: 5. The CDR3 reads CASRAQGVSNQPQHF. The CDR3 DNA is TGTGCCAGCAGGGCACAGGGGGTAAGCAATCAGCCCCAGCATTTT.

In its sample, this clone was seen once. The chain links TRBV11-2 to TRBJ2-7; TRBD2 agrees at 9 bases. This CDR3 has 15 residues. V lost 5 bases and J lost 0; bases outside the gene matches: 5. Germline V lookup: CDR1 SGHAT, CDR2 FQNNGV. The CDR3 region is CASSDSGRPSYEQYF. As DNA, the CDR3 is TGTGCCAGCAGCGATAGCGGGAGACCCTCCTACGAGCAGTACTTC.

V gene TRBV7-6 combines with J gene TRBJ2-1; D ambiguous. The germline V and J ends were trimmed by 0 bases and 2 bases, with 8 bases remaining between them. The CDR3 extends over 15 amino acids. Germline CDR1 SGHVS, CDR2 FNYEAQ. The CDR3: CASSLAGTPYNEQFF. DNA for the CDR3: TGTGCCAGCAGCTTAGCCGGAACCCCCTACAATGAGCAGTTCTTC.

CDR3: CASSPGIYEQYF. Here the CDR3 DNA reads TGTGCCAGCTCACCGGGTATTTACGAGCAGTACTTC. The V and J genes are TRBV18 and TRBJ2-7; D remains ambiguous. V lost 3 bases, J lost 4 bases, and 7 bases lay in between. The CDR3 covers 12 residues. Germline CDR1 and CDR2: KGHSH and LQKENI.

Comment on this clone: Distinct nucleotide sequences in the sample also encode this CDR3. The chain employs TRBV11-2 and TRBJ2-7, with D uncertain. CDR1 is SGHAT, CDR2 FQNNGV, per germline. The CDR3 sequence is 13 residues long. V lost 5 bases and J 3 bases, leaving 11 bases between the germline ends. This CDR3 reads CASSPIGIYEQYF. DNA of the CDR3: TGTGCCAGCAGCCCAATTGGTATCTACGAGCAGTACTTC.

The chain has TRBV6-6 and TRBJ1-1, with TRBD1 matching over 8 bases. Looked up from germline, CDR1 is MNHNY and CDR2 is SVGAGI (reference sequence). The CDR3 totals 12 residues. Trimming cost V 2 bases and J 8 bases; bases outside gene matches: 1. CDR3 region: CASSYGQGEAFF. The CDR3 coding sequence is TGTGCCAGCAGTTACGGACAGGGAGAAGCTTTCTTT.

Concerning this clone: This specimen includes other DNA sequences encoding the same CDR3. The chain recombines TRBV20-1 with TRBJ2-3; no firm D call. The CDR3 extends over 11 amino acids. The V and J ends lost 1 base and 6 bases respectively, with 5 bases between them. Germline values: CDR1 DFQATT, CDR2 SNEGSKA (reference sequence). Here the CDR3 DNA reads TGCAGTGCTAGAGTTGTGGATACGCAGTATTTT. Amino acids: CSARVVDTQYF.

This sequence joins TRBV18 and TRBJ2-3; D is unclear. Germline CDR1 reads KGHSH; CDR2 reads LQKENI. The germline V and J ends were trimmed by 2 bases and 0 bases, with 9 bases remaining between them. The CDR3 extends over 15 amino acids. CDR3 sequence reads: CASSPAPPSTDTQYF. The CDR3 region has the DNA TGTGCCAGCTCACCAGCTCCGCCTAGCACAGATACGCAGTATTTT.

Details on this clone: The sample contains more than one DNA sequence encoding this CDR3. The V gene is TRBV6-5, the J gene TRBJ2-7; TRBD1 agrees at 7 bases. The CDR3 is made up of 13 amino acids. Trimming at V came to 2 bases and at J to 3 bases, leaving 1 base not matched to a gene. Germline CDR1 and CDR2: MNHEY and SVGAGI. The DNA for the CDR3 is TGTGCCAGCAGTTACCGACAGGGCTACGAGCAGTACTTC. This encodes CASSYRQGYEQYF.

The chain combines TRBV4-3 with TRBJ2-1, with unresolved D. Germline values: CDR1 LGHNA, CDR2 YSLEER. The CDR3 is 15 residues long. Between the trimmed V and J ends, which lost 1 base and 4 bases, there was a span of 11 bases. Here the CDR3 reads CASSQASDGYNEQFF. CDR3 coding DNA: TGCGCCAGCAGCCAAGCTTCTGACGGGTACAATGAGCAGTTCTTC.

This clone was picked up one time. The J gene is TRBJ1-5, the V gene TRBV7-6, with D unclear. The V end was cut by 1 base, the J end by 4 bases, with 5 bases between. Per the germline V gene, CDR1 is SGHVS and CDR2 is FNYEAQ. The CDR3 has 13 amino acids. CDR3 sequence (DNA): TGTGCCAGCAGCTTAGAGATAAATCAGCCCCAGCATTTT. Translation: CASSLEINQPQHF.